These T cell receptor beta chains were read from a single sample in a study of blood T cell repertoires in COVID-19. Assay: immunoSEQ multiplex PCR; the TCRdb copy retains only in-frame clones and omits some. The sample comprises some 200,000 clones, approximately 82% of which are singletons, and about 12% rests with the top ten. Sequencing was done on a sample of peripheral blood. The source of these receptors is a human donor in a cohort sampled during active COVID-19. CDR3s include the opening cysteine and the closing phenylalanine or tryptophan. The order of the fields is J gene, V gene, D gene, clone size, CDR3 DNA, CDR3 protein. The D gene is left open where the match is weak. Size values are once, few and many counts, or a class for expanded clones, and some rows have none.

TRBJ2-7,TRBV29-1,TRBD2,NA,TGCAGCGTTGCCGGGACTAGCGGAACCTACGAGCAGTACTTC,CSVAGTSGTYEQYF
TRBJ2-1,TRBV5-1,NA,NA,TGCGCCAGCAGCGCCAGACAGGGGCTGAGCGGGACGCAGTTCTTC,CASSARQGLSGTQFF
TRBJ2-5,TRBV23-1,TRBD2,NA,TGCCCTGGACGGGAGGGCGAGACCCAGTACTTC,CPGREGETQYF
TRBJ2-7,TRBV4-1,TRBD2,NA,TGCGCCAGCAGCCAAGGTCCTAGCGGCTCCTACGAGCAGTACTTC,CASSQGPSGSYEQYF
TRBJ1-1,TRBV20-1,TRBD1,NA,TGCAGTCCAAGGGGGCCAACTGAAGCTTTCTTT,CSPRGPTEAFF
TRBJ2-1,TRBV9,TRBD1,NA,TGTGCCAGCAGCGTCACAGGGGTGCAACGCCTCAATGAGCAGTTCTTC,CASSVTGVQRLNEQFF
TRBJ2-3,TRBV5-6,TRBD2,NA,TGTGCCAGCAGCTCGCCGGGTTTAGCGGGAGGGCGCACAGATACGCAGTATTTT,CASSSPGLAGGRTDTQYF
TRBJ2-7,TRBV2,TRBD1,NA,TGTGCCAGCAACAATCAGGGGGCTCCCTACGAGCAGTACTTC,CASNNQGAPYEQYF
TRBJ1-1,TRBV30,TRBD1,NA,TGTGCCTATGGACAGGCTGAAGCTTTCTTT,CAYGQAEAFF
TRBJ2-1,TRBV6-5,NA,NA,TGTGCCAGCAGCCCGGGGAGGACTCTTTCGGAGCAGTTCTTC,CASSPGRTLSEQFF
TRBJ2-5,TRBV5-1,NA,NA,TGCGCCAGCAGCTTGGATACAGGAGAAGAGACCCAGTACTTC,CASSLDTGEETQYF
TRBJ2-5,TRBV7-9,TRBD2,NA,TGTGCCAGCAGCTTGGCGGGAGCCCTCGAGACCCAGTACTTC,CASSLAGALETQYF
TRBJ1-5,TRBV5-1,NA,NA,TGCGCCAGCAGCTTGGGCGGGAACAATCAGCCCCAGCATTTT,CASSLGGNNQPQHF
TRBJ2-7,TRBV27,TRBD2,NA,TGTGCCAGCAGTCATCTAGCGGGAGGGTCCTACGAGCAGTACTTC,CASSHLAGGSYEQYF
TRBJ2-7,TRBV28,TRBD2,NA,TGTGCCAGCAGTTCTCGCGCTAGCGGATTCTCCTACGAGCAGTACTTC,CASSSRASGFSYEQYF
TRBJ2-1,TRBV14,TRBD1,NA,TGTGCCAGCAGCCGGGACAGGAGGATCTACAATGAGCAGTTCTTC,CASSRDRRIYNEQFF
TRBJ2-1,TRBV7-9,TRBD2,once,TGTGCCAGCAGCCCGCGGACTAGCGGGAGTAATGAGCAGTTCTTC,CASSPRTSGSNEQFF